The clone carrying this TCR beta chain was observed many times. TCRdb processed the 5' RACE reads anew with MiXCR; each CDR3 protein has one entry. The sample has 95,000 or so distinct CDR3 sequences; about 3.8% are singletons. This CDR3 region has 14 residues. The germline V gene encodes CDR1 SGHRS and CDR2 YFSETQ. V gave up 4 bases and J gave up 8 bases, with 15 bases separating them. These data belong to a study of neurological immune-mediated disorders. This clonotype originated in a woman aged 18-29 years with multiple sclerosis. Sequenced input: PBMCs. The rearrangement uses TRBV5-1 and TRBJ1-4; D is ambiguous. CDR3 protein: CASSPNSDPEKLFF. CDR3 bases: TGCGCCAGCAGCCCGAACAGCGACCCGGAAAAACTGTTTTTT. The full variable domain, its missing parts supplied by reference TRBV5-1 and TRBJ1-4, is KAGVTQTPRYLIKTRGQQVTLSCSPISGHRSVSWYQQTPGQGLQFLFEYFSETQRNKGNFPGRFSGRQFSNSRSEMNVSTLELGDSALYLCASSPNSDPEKLFFGSGTQLSVL.